These 8 T cell receptor beta chains were sequenced from one sample in a study of cytomegalovirus exposure and HLA in healthy donors. PCR used 60 Vbeta primers and 13 Jbeta primers. Measured with immunoSEQ multiplex PCR; TCRdb has only the in-frame clones, and not every one. The sample carries approximately 170,000 clones, roughly 70% recorded once. Input material: PBMCs. These receptors were taken from a woman under 30 in good health and CMV-seropositive.

The chain has TRBV2 and TRBJ1-4; a possible D gene is TRBD1 (6 bases). This CDR3 has 14 amino acids. In germline, CDR1 is SNHLY, CDR2 FYNNEI. The germline V and J ends were trimmed by 7 bases and 4 bases, with 13 bases remaining between them. CDR3 sequence (DNA): TGTGCCAGCATGCTAGACAGGTATAATGAAAAACTGTTTTTT. It is translated as CASMLDRYNEKLFF.

The V gene is TRBV6-1, the J gene TRBJ2-4; D is ambiguous. In germline, CDR1 is MNHNS, CDR2 SASEGT. Trimming cost V 6 bases and J 1 base, with 7 bases left between them. The CDR3 is 13 amino acids. The CDR3 protein is CASSYGAKNIQYF. CDR3 DNA sequence: TGTGCCAGCAGCTACGGGGCCAAAAACATTCAGTACTTC.

This clone has a handful of counts. This sequence joins TRBV30 and TRBJ1-6; a weak D match, TRBD1 (6 bases). The CDR3 is 14 amino acids. CDR1 GTSNPN and CDR2 SVGIG come from the germline V gene (reference sequence). V lost 4 bases to trimming and J lost 15 bases, with 22 bases between them. In DNA, the CDR3 is TGTGCCTGGAAATTCGGGGACACCGTAGGTCGCCTCCACTTT. Translating it yields CAWKFGDTVGRLHF.

Details on this clone: The same CDR3 also results from other DNA sequences found in this sample. The chain recombines TRBV19 with TRBJ1-1; possible D gene TRBD1, 5 bases. Germline V gene data show CDR1 as LNHDA and CDR2 as SQIVND (reference sequence). V was trimmed by 5 bases and J by 4 bases, leaving 11 bases between them. There are 13 residues in the CDR3. The CDR3 loop reads CASSSQGGTEAFF. The CDR3 coding sequence is TGTGCCAGTAGTTCCCAGGGCGGCACTGAAGCTTTCTTT.

V gene TRBV28 combines with J gene TRBJ2-5; 8 bases are a match to TRBD2. The germline gives CDR1 MDHEN, CDR2 SYDVKM. The CDR3 extends over 14 amino acids. Unmatched junction bases numbered 4, after V lost 2 bases and J lost 5 bases. CDR3 protein: CASSLAGGLETQYF. The CDR3 bases are TGTGCCAGCAGTTTAGCGGGGGGATTGGAGACCCAGTACTTC.

As concerns this clone: At one boundary the junction diverges from the germline segment, which might be a read error. This chain uses TRBV7-8 with TRBJ2-7, with 9 positions matching TRBD2. The CDR3 has 16 amino acids. The germline V gene encodes CDR1 SGHVS and CDR2 FQNEAQ. CDR3 residues: CAGSAPSGEPSYEQYF. The CDR3 DNA reads TGTGCCGGCAGCGCCCCTAGCGGGGAGCCCTCCTACGAGCAGTACTTC.

This clone was seen a handful of times. The chain carries TRBV14 and TRBJ2-5, with TRBD2 identical over 11 bases. V gave up 3 bases and J gave up 3 bases; unmatched junction bases: 3. CDR3 size: 15 residues. Germline assignment: CDR1 SGHDN and CDR2 FVKESK. CDR3 region: CASSHSGGAEETQYF. The CDR3 nucleotides read TGTGCCAGCAGCCATAGCGGGGGGGCCGAAGAGACCCAGTACTTC.

The chain's CDR3 is CSGLEYGYTF. As DNA, the CDR3 is TGCAGCGGACTGGAGTATGGCTACACCTTC. The chain has TRBV29-1 and TRBJ1-2; D remains unclear. The V end was cut by 7 bases, the J end by 5 bases, with 8 bases between. Per the germline V gene, CDR1 is SQVTM and CDR2 is ANQGSEA. The CDR3 totals 10 residues.